This entry lists 4 T cell receptor beta chains sequenced from one sample in a study of T cells in Graves' hyperthyroidism and ophthalmopathy. Using RNA transcripts as the source, TCR beta CDR3 regions were amplified. Carried out on the TCR CDR3, a first-round RT-PCR used the HTBI primer set. TCRdb processed the multiplex PCR reads anew with MiXCR; each CDR3 protein has one entry. The sample consists of some 700,000 distinct CDR3 sequences, roughly 17% of them appearing once. The sample comprised blood. The source is a man aged 45-65 years with Graves' hyperthyroidism.

This clonotype was picked up many times. The gene calls are TRBV3-1 and TRBJ2-7; D not certain. V dropped 0 bases and J dropped 4 bases, with 10 bases sitting between them. Looked up from germline, CDR1 is LGHDT and CDR2 is YNNKEL (reference sequence). The CDR3 runs 14 residues. CDR3 sequence: CASSQENRKYEQYF. In DNA, the CDR3 is TGTGCCAGCAGCCAAGAGAATAGAAAGTACGAGCAGTACTTC.

This clonotype was observed at least ten times. This CDR3 reads CASSISMNTEAFF. CDR3 sequence (DNA): TGTGCCAGTAGTATCTCGATGAACACTGAAGCTTTCTTT. The chain combines TRBV19 with TRBJ1-1, with D hard to call. The CDR3 has 13 residues. V lost 3 bases and J 0 bases, leaving 5 bases between the germline ends. CDR1 is LNHDA and CDR2 is SQIVND in the germline V gene (reference sequence).

In its sample, this clonotype was seen many times. The chain links TRBV10-3 to TRBJ2-7; TRBD2 agrees at 8 bases. The CDR3 is made up of 14 amino acids. V lost 4 bases and J lost 6; bases outside the gene matches: 8. Germline V CDR1 and CDR2: ENHRY, SYGVKD. The CDR3 loop reads CAISASSGSSEQYF. For the CDR3, the DNA is TGTGCCATCAGTGCATCGAGCGGGAGTAGCGAGCAGTACTTC.

This clonotype was counted a few times. V gene TRBV20-1 combines with J gene TRBJ1-5, with 7 bases fitting TRBD1. The CDR3 consists of 14 residues. CDR1 and CDR2 (germline): DFQATT, SNEGSKA (reference sequence). After removal of 1 base from V and 3 bases from J, the junction contained 3 bases not matched to a gene. CDR3 in DNA: TGCAGTGCTAGAGTTGGGACAGACAATCAGCCCCAGCATTTT. It codes for CSARVGTDNQPQHF.